The 9 T cell receptor beta chains listed next were all sequenced from one sample in a study of CD8 T cells in ankylosing spondylitis. Overall study findings and caveats: What seemed typical of ankylosing spondylitis blood was a TCR beta motif built from roughly 8 highly homologous variants.

The antigens of these receptors remain unknown. One entry per CDR3 protein results from TCRdb running MiXCR on the 5' RACE reads. The sample lists fewer than 650,000 distinct CDR3 sequences; roughly 12% were seen once. The sample was blood, either unsorted or a sorted T cell fraction (not recorded which). All receptors derive from a male donor with ankylosing spondylitis.

Only a few counts were recorded for this clonotype. The rearrangement uses TRBV20-1 and TRBJ1-2; 7 nucleotides align to TRBD1. CDR1 and CDR2 (germline): DFQATT, SNEGSKA (reference sequence). V shed 3 bases and J 8 bases; nucleotides not matched to a gene: 6. The CDR3 spans 12 residues. The CDR3 bases are TGCAGTGCTAGGGTCCAGGGGGTCGGCTACACCTTC. Protein sequence: CSARVQGVGYTF.

The table lists this clonotype with many counts. The gene calls are TRBV2 and TRBJ1-2; D gene unclear. Germline CDR1 reads SNHLY; CDR2 reads FYNNEI. This CDR3 is built from 13 residues. V was trimmed by 4 bases and J by 2 bases, leaving 8 bases between them. The CDR3 region has the DNA TGTGCCAGCAGTGTAGGGCAAAACTATGGCTACACCTTC. Its translation is CASSVGQNYGYTF. Together with reference TRBV2 and TRBJ1-2, the CDR3 gives the full variable domain: EPEVTQTPSHQVTQMGQEVILRCVPISNHLYFYWYRQILGQKVEFLVSFYNNEISEKSEIFDDQFSVERPDGSNFTLKIRSTKLEDSAMYFCASSVGQNYGYTFGSGTRLTVV.

CDR3 loop: CASSLAELSYNEQFF. The CDR3 nucleotides read TGTGCCAGCAGCTTAGCCGAGCTCTCCTACAATGAGCAGTTCTTC. This rearrangement joins TRBV7-2 to TRBJ2-1; D is undetermined. CDR3 length: 15 residues. Germline loops: CDR1 SGHTA, CDR2 FQGNSA. Trimming cost V 0 bases and J 0 bases, with 6 bases left between them.

In its sample, this clonotype was seen many times. The V gene is TRBV27, the J gene TRBJ2-7; D is possibly TRBD1 (6 bases). The length of the CDR3 is 15 residues. CDR1 and CDR2 (germline): MNHEY, SMNVEV (reference sequence). V lost 3 bases and J lost 2, with 14 bases in between. The CDR3 spells CASSFGQGFAYEQYF. The CDR3 DNA follows: TGTGCCAGCAGTTTTGGGCAGGGGTTTGCCTACGAGCAGTACTTC.

This chain links TRBV25-1 with TRBJ2-1; TRBD2 aligns across 8 bases. J was trimmed by 1 base and V by 4 bases; bases with no gene match: 6. CDR1 and CDR2 (germline): MGHDK, SYGVNS. The CDR3 totals 16 residues. DNA for the CDR3: TGTGCCAGCAGTGGGGTGACTAGCGAGTCCTACAATGAGCAGTTCTTC. Translating gives CASSGVTSESYNEQFF.

The chain joins TRBV7-2 to TRBJ2-1; 7 nucleotides line up with TRBD2. After removal of 0 bases from V and 5 bases from J, the junction contained 4 bases not matched to a gene. CDR1 and CDR2 from the germline V gene are SGHTA and FQGNSA. The CDR3 is 15 amino acids. The DNA for the CDR3 is TGTGCCAGCAGCTTAGCACTAGCGCTAAACAATGAGCAGTTCTTC. It is translated as CASSLALALNNEQFF.

The chain recombines TRBV11-1 with TRBJ2-3, with D perhaps matching TRBD2 (6 bases). The length of the CDR3 is 18 residues. The germline CDR1 and CDR2 sequences are SGHAT and FQDESV (reference sequence). Trimming left V 2 bases short and J 3 bases short, with 21 bases between. Here the CDR3 DNA reads TGTGCCAGCAGCTTACCGCATCTGACTAGTATCGTTACAGATACGCAGTATTTT. Its protein product is CASSLPHLTSIVTDTQYF.

In its sample, this clonotype was seen many times. J is TRBJ2-1 and V is TRBV24-1, with D perhaps matching TRBD1 (6 bases). The CDR3 runs to 15 residues. Trimming took off 2 bases at V and 8 bases at J, with 15 bases between the two ends. Germline lookup yields CDR1 KGHDR and CDR2 SFDVKD. The CDR3: CATSDSGDPVHEQFF. In DNA, the CDR3 is TGTGCCACCAGTGATTCAGGGGATCCCGTCCATGAGCAGTTCTTC.

The chain recombines TRBV3-1 with TRBJ2-1; TRBD2 aligns across 7 bases. V trimming: 1 base; J trimming: 12 bases; junction bases outside the gene matches: 6. The CDR3 sequence is 13 residues long. CDR1 is LGHDT and CDR2 is YNNKEL in the germline V gene (reference sequence). In DNA, the CDR3 is TGTGCCAGCAGCCAAGCGGCGGGGGAGTGGCAGTTCTTC. Protein sequence: CASSQAAGEWQFF.